This T cell receptor (beta chain) is drawn from a study of identical twins. Study-level findings and limits: There is a chance that invariant MAIT and iNKT cells partially muddied zero-insertion analyses. For out-of-frame alpha sequences shared by twins, low generation probability was in excess.

Healthy Caucasians alone served as donors. This clonotype was observed once. Antigen: not known. From germline, CDR1 is MNHEY and CDR2 SVGEGT. This CDR3 has 14 residues. TCRdb reprocessed the 5' RACE reads via MiXCR and lists one record per CDR3 protein. The profile shows 1.5 million to 2 million distinct CDR3 sequences, under 35% of them singletons. The TCR comes from a newborn girl in good health. The rearrangement uses TRBV6-2 or TRBV6-3 and TRBJ2-4; D perhaps matches TRBD1 (5 bases). The DNA end lines up better with TRBJ2-7; the J call may be wrong. The source material was cord blood. CDR3 in DNA: TGTGCCAGCTGTGGGGCCGCTTTGGTCCACGAGCAGTACTTC. This gives the protein CASCGAALVHEQYF.